The clone carrying this T cell receptor (beta chain) was counted a few times. Its target is not known. The sample belongs to a study of metastatic and nonmetastatic thyroid tumors. General study points: In blood and tumor, TCR beta diversity was reportedly significantly higher in malignant thyroid tumors than in benign nodules.

The V and J ends lost 6 bases and 6 bases respectively, with 21 bases between them. Germline CDR1 and CDR2: MNHEY and SVGEGT. The CDR3 is made up of 16 amino acids. No patient had received any treatment before thyroid surgery. TCRdb reassembled clones from the PCR reads with MiXCR. The top ten hold 15% to 20% of the sample, which has about 35,000 clones, roughly 18% seen once. The receptor was derived from a female donor with papillary thyroid cancer or a benign thyroid nodule (not recorded which). Some clones in this sample may be carry-over from other donors' samples. Sequencing was performed on blood. This chain links TRBV6-2 or TRBV6-3 with TRBJ2-1, with D tentatively TRBD2 (6 bases). The CDR3 is CASRRDRELRGNEQFF. DNA for the CDR3: TGTGCCAGCAGAAGAGATCGTGAGTTGCGGGGCAATGAGCAGTTCTTC.